This T cell receptor (beta chain) was captured in a study of blood T cell repertoires in COVID-19 (dated by TCRdb to between 2020 and 2021). Turning to the overall study: Collaborator samples came from the United States, Italy and Spain and covered acute and convalescent phases of COVID-19. The prospective study material was composed of cDNA or gDNA derived from T cells, B-cell-depleted T cells, or PBMCs. Subjects who had been exposed to COVID-19, were actively infected with it, or had recovered from it provided the deeply sampled blood TCRbeta repertoires that made up the dataset. The repertoires were released in a freely available public database intended as a resource for research on the immune response to SARS-CoV-2. The samples were drawn from two sources: the first 160 participants of the ongoing ImmuneRACE study, and 1,000 to 1,500 subjects contributed by 6 global collaborators. Nearly every sample came with metadata listing a de-identified subject ID, COVID-19 status, age in years and sex. Where available, HLA class I and class II types were obtained from metadata supplied by the sample provider rather than from assay-based typing.

The junction carries 14 bases between V and J, which are trimmed by 4 bases and 2 bases respectively. The CDR3 runs 15 residues from the cysteine to the phenylalanine. Kept here is only the CDR3 DNA, which spans 45 bases and is read in frame from base 1. Looking up the germline V gene (reference sequence) yields CDR1 SGHNT and CDR2 YYREEE. Study-wide conclusions, independent of this receptor: The quantity of clinical and demographic metadata differed by source and by participant and was supplied without curation.

One collaborating source in Seattle enrolled patients while the patients were actively infected and followed the patients over time throughout the course of disease. Collaborating institutions collected whole blood in K2EDTA tubes following their own protocols. For TCRbeta analysis, collaborators shipped samples as frozen whole blood, isolated PBMCs, or DNA extracted from either of those sample types. TCRbeta CDR3 regions were amplified from genomic DNA using the immunoSEQ Assay, a bias-controlled multiplex PCR. The source study handled its data this way. Within the assay, amplification of reference gene primers was used to estimate how many nucleated cells each sample contained. To quantify the absolute abundance of each unique TCRbeta CDR3 rearrangement, sequence reads were collapsed and filtered. For each sample, productive Simpson clonality was calculated by taking the square root of Simpson's diversity index across productive rearrangements. TCRdb holds this immuneACCESS table with in-frame rearrangements only. Some clones are missing; in checked studies, unresolved V genes explain under half, and the rest has no known cause. V and J calls and clone size are as listed in that table; D and trimming were resolved from the DNA. A total of roughly 200,000 clones appear in this sample, about 84% of them only once. Roughly 7% of the sample goes to the ten largest clones.

Regarding this clone: Its antigen remains unidentified. Base quality data are lacking; no much larger clone is found one base away.

The sequencing sample was made of peripheral blood. The rearranged segments are TRBV5-4 and TRBJ2-3; a tentative D call is TRBD2 (6 bases match). This TCR derives from a woman older than 75 with COVID-19, enrolled during active disease. The sequenced DNA is TGTGCCAGCAGCATCAGCGGGCGAAACACAGATACGCAGTATTTT. Its coded protein is CASSISGRNTDTQYF.